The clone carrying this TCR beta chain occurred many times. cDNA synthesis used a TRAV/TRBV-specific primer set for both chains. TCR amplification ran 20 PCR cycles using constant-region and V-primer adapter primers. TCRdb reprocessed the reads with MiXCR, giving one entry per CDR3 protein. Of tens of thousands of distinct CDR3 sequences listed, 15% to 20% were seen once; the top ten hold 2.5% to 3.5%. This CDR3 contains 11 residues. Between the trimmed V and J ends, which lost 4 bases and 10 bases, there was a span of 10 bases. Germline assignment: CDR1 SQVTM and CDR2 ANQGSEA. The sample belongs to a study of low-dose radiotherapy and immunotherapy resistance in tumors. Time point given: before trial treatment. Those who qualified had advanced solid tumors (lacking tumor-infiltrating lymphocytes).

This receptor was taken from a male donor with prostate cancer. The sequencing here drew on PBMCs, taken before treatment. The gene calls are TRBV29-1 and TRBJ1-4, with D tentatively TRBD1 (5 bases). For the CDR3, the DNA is TGCAGCGTTGCCCTGGGGGGAAAACTGTTTTTT. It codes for CSVALGGKLFF. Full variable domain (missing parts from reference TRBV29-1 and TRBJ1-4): SAVISQKPSRDICQRGTSLTIQCQVDSQVTMMFWYRQQPGQSLTLIATANQGSEATYESGFVIDKFPISRPNLTFSTLTVSNMSPEDSSIYLCSVALGGKLFFGSGTQLSVL.